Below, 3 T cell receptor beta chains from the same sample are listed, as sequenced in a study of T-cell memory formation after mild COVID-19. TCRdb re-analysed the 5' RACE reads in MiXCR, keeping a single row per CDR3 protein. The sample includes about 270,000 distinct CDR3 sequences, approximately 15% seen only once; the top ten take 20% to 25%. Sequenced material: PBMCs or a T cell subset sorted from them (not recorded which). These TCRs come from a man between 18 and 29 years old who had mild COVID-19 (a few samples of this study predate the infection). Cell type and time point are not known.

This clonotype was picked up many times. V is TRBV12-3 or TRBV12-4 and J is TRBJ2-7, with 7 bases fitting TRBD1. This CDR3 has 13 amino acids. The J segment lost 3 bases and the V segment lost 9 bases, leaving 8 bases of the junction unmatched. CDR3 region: CARTTGVIYEQYV. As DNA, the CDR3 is TGTGCCAGGACAACAGGGGTGATCTACGAGCAGTACGTC.

The CDR3 spells CASSLVAGGYQPQHF. Written as DNA, the CDR3 is TGTGCCAGCAGCTTAGTAGCAGGGGGTTATCAGCCCCAGCATTTT. The rearrangement joins TRBV7-2 to TRBJ1-5, with 7 bases lining up with TRBD1. The germline gives CDR1 SGHTA, CDR2 FQGNSA. There are 15 residues in the CDR3. Trimming removed 1 base from V and 5 bases from J; junction bases left unmatched: 5.

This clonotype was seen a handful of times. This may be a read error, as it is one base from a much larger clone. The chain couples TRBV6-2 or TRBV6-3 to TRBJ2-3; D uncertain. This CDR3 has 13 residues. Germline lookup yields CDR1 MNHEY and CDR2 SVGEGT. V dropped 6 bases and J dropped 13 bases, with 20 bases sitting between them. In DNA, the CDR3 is TGTGCCAGCAGCCGAATAACCGGGCCCCCAGAGTATTTT. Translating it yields CASSRITGPPEYF.